This T cell receptor (beta chain) was sequenced in a study of tumor and adjacent non-tumor tissue in lung cancer. Across the study: Patients comprised about a dozen adenocarcinoma, 2 squamous cell carcinoma and 1 small cell lung cancer. Patients were aged roughly 31 to 76, nine to eleven men and about 5 women, stage I to III.

Study observations and caveats: Higher tumor TCR diversity was associated with shorter survival. Top 100 clones took a larger repertoire share in normal lung.

This CDR3 is 18 amino acids long. The germline CDR1 and CDR2 sequences are SQVTM and ANQGSEA. V shed 4 bases and J 1 base; nucleotides not matched to a gene: 16. For this clonotype: Its antigen is undetermined. It is likely a read error, because the conserved phenylalanine at the end of the CDR3 is missing.

Three rounds of nested PCR, following a modified ARM-PCR protocol, produced the TCRbeta library. TCRdb reanalysed the multiplex PCR reads using MiXCR and keeps one entry per CDR3 protein. Of around 80,000 distinct CDR3 sequences listed, approximately 81% were seen once; the top ten hold 51%. No cell sorting was done before RNA was extracted from the tissue. This non-tumor lung sample came from over 3 cm beyond the tumor edge. The clonotype was recovered from a man in his 60s with non-small cell lung cancer. The V call is TRBV29-1, the J call TRBJ2-4, with 7 bases matching TRBD1. The sequenced sample consisted of distant non-tumor lung tissue. CDR3 amino acids: CSVVHPEAGRGAKNIQYV. CDR3 DNA: TGCAGCGTTGTACACCCGGAGGCGGGCAGGGGGGCCAAAAACATTCAGTACGTC.